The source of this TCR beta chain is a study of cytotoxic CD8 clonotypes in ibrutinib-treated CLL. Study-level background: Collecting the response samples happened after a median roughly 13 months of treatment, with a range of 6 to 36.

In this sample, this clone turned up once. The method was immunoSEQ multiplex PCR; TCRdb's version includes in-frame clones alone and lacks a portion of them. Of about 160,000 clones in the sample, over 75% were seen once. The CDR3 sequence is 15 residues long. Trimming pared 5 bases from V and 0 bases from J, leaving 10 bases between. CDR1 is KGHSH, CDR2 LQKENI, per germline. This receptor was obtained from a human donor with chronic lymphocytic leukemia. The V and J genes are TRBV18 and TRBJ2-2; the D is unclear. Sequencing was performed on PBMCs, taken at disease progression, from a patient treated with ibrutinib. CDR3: CASSEYDSNTGELFF. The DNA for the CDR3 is TGTGCCAGCTCAGAATATGATTCGAACACCGGGGAGCTGTTTTTT.